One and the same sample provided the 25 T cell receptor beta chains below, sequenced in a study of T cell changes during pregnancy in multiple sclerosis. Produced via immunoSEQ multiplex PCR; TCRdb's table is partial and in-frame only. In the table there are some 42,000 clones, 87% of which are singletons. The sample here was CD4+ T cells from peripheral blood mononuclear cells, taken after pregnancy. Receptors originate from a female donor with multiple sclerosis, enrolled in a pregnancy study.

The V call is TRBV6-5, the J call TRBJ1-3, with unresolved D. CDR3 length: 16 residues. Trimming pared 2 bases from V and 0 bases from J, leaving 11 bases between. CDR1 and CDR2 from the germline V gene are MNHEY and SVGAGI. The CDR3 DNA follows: TGTGCCAGCAGTTACCGGGGTCCGCTCTCTGGAAACACCATATATTTT. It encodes CASSYRGPLSGNTIYF.

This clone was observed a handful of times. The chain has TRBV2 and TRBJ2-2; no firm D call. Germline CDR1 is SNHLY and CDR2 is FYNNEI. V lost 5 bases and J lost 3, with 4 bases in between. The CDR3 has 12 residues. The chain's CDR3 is CASSQDTGELFF. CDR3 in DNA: TGTGCCAGCAGTCAGGACACCGGGGAGCTGTTTTTT. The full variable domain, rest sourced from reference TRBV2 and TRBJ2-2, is EPEVTQTPSHQVTQMGQEVILRCVPISNHLYFYWYRQILGQKVEFLVSFYNNEISEKSEIFDDQFSVERPDGSNFTLKIRSTKLEDSAMYFCASSQDTGELFFGEGSRLTVL.

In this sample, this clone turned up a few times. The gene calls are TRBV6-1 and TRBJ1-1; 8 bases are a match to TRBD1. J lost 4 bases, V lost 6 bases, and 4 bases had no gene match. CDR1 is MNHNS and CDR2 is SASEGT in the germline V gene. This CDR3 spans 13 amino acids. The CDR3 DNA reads TGTGCCAGCAGAATACAGGGGGGCACTGAAGCTTTCTTT. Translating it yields CASRIQGGTEAFF.

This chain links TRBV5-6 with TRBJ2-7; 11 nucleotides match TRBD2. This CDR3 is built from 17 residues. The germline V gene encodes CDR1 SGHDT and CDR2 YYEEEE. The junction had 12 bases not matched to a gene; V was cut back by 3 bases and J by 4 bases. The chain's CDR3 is CASSSGLRLAGLYEQYF. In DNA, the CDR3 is TGTGCCAGCAGCTCGGGGCTTAGACTAGCGGGGTTGTACGAGCAGTACTTC. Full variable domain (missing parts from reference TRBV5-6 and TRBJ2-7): DAGVTQSPTHLIKTRGQQVTLRCSPKSGHDTVSWYQQALGQGPQFIFQYYEEEERQRGNFPDRFSGHQFPNYSSELNVNALLLGDSALYLCASSSGLRLAGLYEQYFGPGTRLTVT.

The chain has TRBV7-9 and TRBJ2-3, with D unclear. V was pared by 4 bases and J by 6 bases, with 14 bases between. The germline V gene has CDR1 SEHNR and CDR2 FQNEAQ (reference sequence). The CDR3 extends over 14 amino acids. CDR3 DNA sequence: TGTGCCAGCAGCTATTACTATGGCTCGGATACGCAGTATTTT. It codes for CASSYYYGSDTQYF.

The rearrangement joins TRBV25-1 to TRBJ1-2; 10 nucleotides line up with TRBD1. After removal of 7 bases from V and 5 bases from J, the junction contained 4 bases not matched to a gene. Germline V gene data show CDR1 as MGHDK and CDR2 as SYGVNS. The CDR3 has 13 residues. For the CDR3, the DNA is TGTGCCAGCACTAGGACAGGGGGGTATGGCTACACCTTC. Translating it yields CASTRTGGYGYTF.

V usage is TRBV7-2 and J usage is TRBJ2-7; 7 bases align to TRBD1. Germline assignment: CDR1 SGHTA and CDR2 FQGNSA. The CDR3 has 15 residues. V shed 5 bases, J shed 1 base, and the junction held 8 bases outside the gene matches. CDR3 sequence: CASSLRQGRSYEQYF. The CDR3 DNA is TGTGCCAGCAGCCTAAGACAGGGAAGATCCTACGAGCAGTACTTC.

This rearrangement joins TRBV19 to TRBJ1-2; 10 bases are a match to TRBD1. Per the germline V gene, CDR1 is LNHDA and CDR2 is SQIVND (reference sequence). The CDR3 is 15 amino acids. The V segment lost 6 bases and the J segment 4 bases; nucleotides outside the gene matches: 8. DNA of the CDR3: TGTGCCAGTAGAGACAGGGGACAGGGGAGCTATGGCTACACCTTC. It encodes CASRDRGQGSYGYTF.

CDR3 nucleotide sequence: TGCGCCAGCAGCTTGGCGGGGATAAATAATGAGCAGTTCTTC. As protein: CASSLAGINNEQFF. The chain has TRBV5-1 and TRBJ2-1, with D maybe TRBD2 (5 bases). Trimming shortened V by 0 bases and J by 7 bases, and 11 bases separated the two germline ends. Germline CDR1 reads SGHRS; CDR2 reads YFSETQ. This CDR3 contains 14 residues.

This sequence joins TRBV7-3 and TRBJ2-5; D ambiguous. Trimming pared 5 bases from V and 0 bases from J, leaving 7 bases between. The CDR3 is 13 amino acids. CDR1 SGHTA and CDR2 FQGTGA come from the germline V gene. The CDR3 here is CASSRRHQETQYF. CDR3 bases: TGTGCCAGCAGCCGGCGGCACCAAGAGACCCAGTACTTC.

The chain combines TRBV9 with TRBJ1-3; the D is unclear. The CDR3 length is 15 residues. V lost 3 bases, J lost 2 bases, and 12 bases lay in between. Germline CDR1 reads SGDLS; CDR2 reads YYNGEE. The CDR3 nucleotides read TGTGCCAGCAGCGCGGGAGGTCTACCTGGAAACACCATATATTTT. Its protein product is CASSAGGLPGNTIYF.

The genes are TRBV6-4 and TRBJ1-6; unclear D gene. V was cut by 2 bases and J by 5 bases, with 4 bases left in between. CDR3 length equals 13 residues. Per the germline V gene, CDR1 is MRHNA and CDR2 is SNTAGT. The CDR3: CASSDTNNSPLHF. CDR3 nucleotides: TGTGCCAGCAGTGACACAAATAATTCACCCCTCCACTTT.

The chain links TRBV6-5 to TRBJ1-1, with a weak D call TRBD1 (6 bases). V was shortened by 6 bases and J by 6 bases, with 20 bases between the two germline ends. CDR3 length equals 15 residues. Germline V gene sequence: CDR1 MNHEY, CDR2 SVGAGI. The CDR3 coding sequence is TGTGCCAGCAGACGATACAGGGTAGAAGAAGCTGAAGCTTTCTTT. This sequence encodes CASRRYRVEEAEAFF.

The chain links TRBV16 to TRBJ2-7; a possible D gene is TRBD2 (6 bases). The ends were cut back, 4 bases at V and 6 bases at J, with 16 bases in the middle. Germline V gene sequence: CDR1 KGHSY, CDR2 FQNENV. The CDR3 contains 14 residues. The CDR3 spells CASSPQVGTREQYF. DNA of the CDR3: TGTGCCAGCAGCCCTCAAGTGGGGACTCGCGAGCAGTACTTC.

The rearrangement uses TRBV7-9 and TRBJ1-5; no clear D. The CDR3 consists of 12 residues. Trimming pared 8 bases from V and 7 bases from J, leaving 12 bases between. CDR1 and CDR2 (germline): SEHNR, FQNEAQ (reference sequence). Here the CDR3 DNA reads TGTGCCAGCCCGCCTGGTCGGCAGCCCCAGCATTTT. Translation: CASPPGRQPQHF.

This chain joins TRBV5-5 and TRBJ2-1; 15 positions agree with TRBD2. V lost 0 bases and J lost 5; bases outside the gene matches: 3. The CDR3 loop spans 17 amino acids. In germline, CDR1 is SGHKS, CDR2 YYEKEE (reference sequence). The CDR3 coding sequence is TGTGCCAGCAGCTTGGGGACTAGCGGGGGGGCCAACAATGAGCAGTTCTTC. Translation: CASSLGTSGGANNEQFF.

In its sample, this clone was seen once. DNA of the CDR3: TGTGCCAGCAGCTTGGAGATAAATGAAAAACTGTTTTTT. The encoded protein is CASSLEINEKLFF. The rearrangement links TRBV7-9 to TRBJ1-4; unclear D gene. The CDR3 has 13 amino acids. Germline V lookup: CDR1 SEHNR, CDR2 FQNEAQ (reference sequence). Trimming pared 3 bases from V and 5 bases from J, leaving 7 bases between. Full variable domain (outside the CDR3, taken from reference TRBV7-9 and TRBJ1-4): DTGVSQNPRHKITKRGQNVTFRCDPISEHNRLYWYRQTLGQGPEFLTYFQNEAQLEKSRLLSDRFSAERPKGSFSTLEIQRTEQGDSAMYLCASSLEINEKLFFGSGTQLSVL.

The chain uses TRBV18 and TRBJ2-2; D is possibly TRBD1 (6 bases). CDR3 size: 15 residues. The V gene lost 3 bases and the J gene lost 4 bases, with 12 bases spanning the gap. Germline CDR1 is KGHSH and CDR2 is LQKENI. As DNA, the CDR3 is TGTGCCAGCTCACCGGACAGTCGATCCACCGGGGAGCTGTTTTTT. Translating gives CASSPDSRSTGELFF.

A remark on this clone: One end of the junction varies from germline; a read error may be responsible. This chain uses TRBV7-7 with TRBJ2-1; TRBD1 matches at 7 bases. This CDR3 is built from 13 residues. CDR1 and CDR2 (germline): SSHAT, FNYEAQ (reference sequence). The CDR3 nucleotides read TGTGCTAGCAGCTTCGACAGGGAACAGGGGCAGTTCTTC. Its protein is CASSFDREQGQFF. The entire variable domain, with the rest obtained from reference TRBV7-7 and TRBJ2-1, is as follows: GAGVSQSPRYKVTKRGQDVTLRCDPISSHATLYWYQQALGQGPEFLTYFNYEAQPDKSGLPSDRFSAERPEGSISTLTIQRTEQRDSAMYRCASSFDREQGQFFGPGTRLTVL.

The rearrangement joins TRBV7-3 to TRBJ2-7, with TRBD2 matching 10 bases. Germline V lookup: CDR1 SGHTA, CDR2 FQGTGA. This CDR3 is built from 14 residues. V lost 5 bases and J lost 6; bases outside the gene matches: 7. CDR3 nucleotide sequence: TGTGCCAGCAGCCCACGAGCGGGGGGGGGCGAGCAGTACTTC. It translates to CASSPRAGGGEQYF.

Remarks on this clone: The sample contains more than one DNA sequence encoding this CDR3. This CDR3 is CASSPEGNYGYTF. In DNA, the CDR3 is TGTGCCAGCTCACCAGAGGGAAACTATGGCTACACCTTC. V is TRBV18 and J is TRBJ1-2, with D uncertain. V shed 2 bases and J shed 2 bases, with 6 bases lying between them. This CDR3 comprises 13 residues. CDR1 is KGHSH, CDR2 LQKENI, per germline.

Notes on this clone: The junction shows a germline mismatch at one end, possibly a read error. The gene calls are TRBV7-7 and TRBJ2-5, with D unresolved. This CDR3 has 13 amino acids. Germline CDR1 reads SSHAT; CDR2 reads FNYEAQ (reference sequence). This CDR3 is CASSLSVEETQYF. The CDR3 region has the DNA TGTGCTAGCAGCTTATCAGTCGAAGAGACCCAGTACTTC.

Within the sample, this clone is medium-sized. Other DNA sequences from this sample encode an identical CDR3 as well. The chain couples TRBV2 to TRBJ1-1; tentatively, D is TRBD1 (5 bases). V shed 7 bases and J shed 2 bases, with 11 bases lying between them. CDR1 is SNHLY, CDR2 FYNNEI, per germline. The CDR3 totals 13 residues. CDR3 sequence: CASKLDSNTEAFF. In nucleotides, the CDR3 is TGTGCCAGCAAATTAGACAGCAACACTGAAGCTTTCTTT. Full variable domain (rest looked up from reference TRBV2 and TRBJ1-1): EPEVTQTPSHQVTQMGQEVILRCVPISNHLYFYWYRQILGQKVEFLVSFYNNEISEKSEIFDDQFSVERPDGSNFTLKIRSTKLEDSAMYFCASKLDSNTEAFFGQGTRLTVV.

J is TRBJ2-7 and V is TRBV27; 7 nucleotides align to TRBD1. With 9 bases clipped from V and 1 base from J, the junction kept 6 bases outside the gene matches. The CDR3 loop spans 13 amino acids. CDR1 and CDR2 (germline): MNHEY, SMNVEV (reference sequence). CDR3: CASRGQDSYEQYF. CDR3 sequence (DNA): TGTGCCAGTAGGGGGCAGGATTCCTACGAGCAGTACTTC.

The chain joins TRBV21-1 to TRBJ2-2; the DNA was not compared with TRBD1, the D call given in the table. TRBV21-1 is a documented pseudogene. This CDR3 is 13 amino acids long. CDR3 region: CADRGPNTGELFF. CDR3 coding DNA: TGTGCTGACAGGGGGCCGAACACCGGGGAGCTGTTTTTT.